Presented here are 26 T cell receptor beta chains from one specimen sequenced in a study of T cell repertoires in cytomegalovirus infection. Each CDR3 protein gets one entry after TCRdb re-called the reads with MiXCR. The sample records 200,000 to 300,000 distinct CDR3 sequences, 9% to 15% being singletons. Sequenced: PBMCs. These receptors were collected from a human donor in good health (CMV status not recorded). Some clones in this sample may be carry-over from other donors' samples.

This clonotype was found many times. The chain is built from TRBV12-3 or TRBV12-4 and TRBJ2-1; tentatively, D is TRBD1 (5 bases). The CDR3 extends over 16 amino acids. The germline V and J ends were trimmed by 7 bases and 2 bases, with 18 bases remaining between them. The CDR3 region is CASTQGRRPPYNEQFF. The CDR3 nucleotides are TGTGCCAGCACCCAGGGTCGCCGTCCCCCCTACAATGAGCAGTTCTTC.

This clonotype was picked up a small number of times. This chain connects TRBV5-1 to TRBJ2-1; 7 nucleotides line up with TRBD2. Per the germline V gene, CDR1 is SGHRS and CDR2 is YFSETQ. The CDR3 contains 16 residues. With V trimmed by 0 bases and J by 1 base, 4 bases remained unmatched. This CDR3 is CASSLGGGRSYNEQFF. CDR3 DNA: TGCGCCAGCAGCTTGGGGGGGGGGAGATCCTACAATGAGCAGTTCTTC.

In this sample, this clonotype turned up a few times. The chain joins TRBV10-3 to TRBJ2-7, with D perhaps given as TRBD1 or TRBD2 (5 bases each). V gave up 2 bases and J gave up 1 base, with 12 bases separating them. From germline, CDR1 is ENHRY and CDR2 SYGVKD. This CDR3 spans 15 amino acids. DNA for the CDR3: TGTGCCATCAGTGAGAACCCGGGACCATCCTACGAGCAGTACTTC. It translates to CAISENPGPSYEQYF.

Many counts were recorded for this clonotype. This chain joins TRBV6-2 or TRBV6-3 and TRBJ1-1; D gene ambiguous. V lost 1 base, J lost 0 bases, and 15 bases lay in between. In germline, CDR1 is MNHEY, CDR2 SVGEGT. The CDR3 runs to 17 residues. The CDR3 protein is CASSYYLGSGLNTEAFF. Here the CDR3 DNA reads TGTGCCAGCAGTTACTACCTGGGTAGTGGTTTGAACACTGAAGCTTTCTTT.

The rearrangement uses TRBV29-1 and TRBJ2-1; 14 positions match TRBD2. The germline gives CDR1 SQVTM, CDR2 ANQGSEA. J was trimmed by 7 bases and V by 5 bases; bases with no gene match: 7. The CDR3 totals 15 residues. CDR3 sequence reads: CSVWTSGGFRNEQFF. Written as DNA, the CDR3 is TGCAGCGTTTGGACTAGCGGGGGGTTTCGGAATGAGCAGTTCTTC.

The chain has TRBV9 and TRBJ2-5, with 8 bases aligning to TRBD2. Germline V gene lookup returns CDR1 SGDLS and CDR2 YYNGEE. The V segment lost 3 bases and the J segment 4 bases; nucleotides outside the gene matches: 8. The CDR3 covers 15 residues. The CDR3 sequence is CASSGGLARTETQYF. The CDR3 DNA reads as TGTGCCAGCAGCGGAGGACTAGCACGGACAGAGACCCAGTACTTC.

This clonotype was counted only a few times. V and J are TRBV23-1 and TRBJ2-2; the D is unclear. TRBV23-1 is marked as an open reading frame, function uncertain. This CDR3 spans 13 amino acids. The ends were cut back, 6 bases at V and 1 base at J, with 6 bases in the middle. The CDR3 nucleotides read TGCGCCAGCAGGAAGAAGAACACCGGGGAGCTGTTTTTT. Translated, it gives CASRKKNTGELFF.

The CDR3 bases are TGCGCCAGCAGCTTGGGGTTCCAGGATCTTTACAATGAGCAGTTCTTC. Protein sequence: CASSLGFQDLYNEQFF. The chain joins TRBV5-1 to TRBJ2-1, with D unresolved. This CDR3 has 16 amino acids. The germline gives CDR1 SGHRS, CDR2 YFSETQ. Between the trimmed V and J ends, which lost 0 bases and 4 bases, there was a span of 14 bases.

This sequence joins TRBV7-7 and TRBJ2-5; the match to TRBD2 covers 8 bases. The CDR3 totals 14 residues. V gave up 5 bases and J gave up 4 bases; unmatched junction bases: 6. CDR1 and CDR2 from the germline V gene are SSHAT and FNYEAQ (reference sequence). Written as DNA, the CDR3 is TGTGCCAGCAGCCCGGCGGGGGGCCCAGAGACCCAGTACTTC. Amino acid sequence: CASSPAGGPETQYF. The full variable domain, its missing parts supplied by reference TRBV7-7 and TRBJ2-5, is GAGVSQSPRYKVTKRGQDVTLRCDPISSHATLYWYQQALGQGPEFLTYFNYEAQPDKSGLPSDRFSAERPEGSISTLTIQRTEQRDSAMYRCASSPAGGPETQYFGPGTRLLVL.

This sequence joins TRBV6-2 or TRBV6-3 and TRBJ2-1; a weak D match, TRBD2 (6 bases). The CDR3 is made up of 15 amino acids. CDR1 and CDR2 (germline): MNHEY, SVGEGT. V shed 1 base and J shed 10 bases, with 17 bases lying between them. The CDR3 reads CASSYFGGSAGEQFF. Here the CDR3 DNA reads TGTGCCAGCAGTTACTTTGGGGGGAGTGCTGGGGAGCAGTTCTTC.

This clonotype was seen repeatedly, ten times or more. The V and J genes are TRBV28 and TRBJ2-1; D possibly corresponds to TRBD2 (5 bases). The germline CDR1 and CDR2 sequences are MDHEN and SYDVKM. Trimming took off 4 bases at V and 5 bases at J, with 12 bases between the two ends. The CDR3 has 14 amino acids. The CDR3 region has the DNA TGTGCCAGCAGTTCCCCCGGGGTGGACAATGAGCAGTTCTTC. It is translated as CASSSPGVDNEQFF. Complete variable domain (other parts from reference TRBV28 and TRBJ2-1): DVKVTQSSRYLVKRTGEKVFLECVQDMDHENMFWYRQDPGLGLRLIYFSYDVKMKEKGDIPEGYSVSREKKERFSLILESASTNQTSMYLCASSSPGVDNEQFFGPGTRLTVL.

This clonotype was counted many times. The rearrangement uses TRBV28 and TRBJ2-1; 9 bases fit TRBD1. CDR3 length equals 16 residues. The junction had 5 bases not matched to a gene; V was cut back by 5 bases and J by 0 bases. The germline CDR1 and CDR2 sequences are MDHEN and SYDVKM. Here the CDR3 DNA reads TGTGCCAGCAGTGGGTCGGACAGGGGCTCCTACAATGAGCAGTTCTTC. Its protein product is CASSGSDRGSYNEQFF.

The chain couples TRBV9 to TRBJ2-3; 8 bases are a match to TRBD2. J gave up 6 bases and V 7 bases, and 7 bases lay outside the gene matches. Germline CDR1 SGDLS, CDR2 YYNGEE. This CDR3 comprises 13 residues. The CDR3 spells CASCREGADTQYF. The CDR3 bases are TGTGCCAGCTGCCGGGAGGGCGCGGATACGCAGTATTTT.

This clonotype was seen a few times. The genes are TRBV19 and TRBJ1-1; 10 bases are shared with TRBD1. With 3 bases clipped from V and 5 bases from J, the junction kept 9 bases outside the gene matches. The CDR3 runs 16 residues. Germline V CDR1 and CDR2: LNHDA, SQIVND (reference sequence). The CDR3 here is CASSIPWTGGKTEAFF. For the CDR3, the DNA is TGTGCCAGTAGTATCCCATGGACAGGGGGGAAGACTGAAGCTTTCTTT.

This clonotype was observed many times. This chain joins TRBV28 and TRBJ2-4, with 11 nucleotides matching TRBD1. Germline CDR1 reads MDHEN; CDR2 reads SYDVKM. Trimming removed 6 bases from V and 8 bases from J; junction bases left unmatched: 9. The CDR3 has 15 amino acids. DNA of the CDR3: TGTGCCAGCAGCCTCCGGGACAGGGGGTACGACATTCAGTACTTC. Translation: CASSLRDRGYDIQYF.

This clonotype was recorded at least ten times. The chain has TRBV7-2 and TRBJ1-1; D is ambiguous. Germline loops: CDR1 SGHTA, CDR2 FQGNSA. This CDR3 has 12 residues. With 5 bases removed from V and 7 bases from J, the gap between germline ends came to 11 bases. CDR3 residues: CASSVGSVEAFF. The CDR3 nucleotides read TGTGCCAGCAGCGTTGGATCCGTTGAAGCTTTCTTT.

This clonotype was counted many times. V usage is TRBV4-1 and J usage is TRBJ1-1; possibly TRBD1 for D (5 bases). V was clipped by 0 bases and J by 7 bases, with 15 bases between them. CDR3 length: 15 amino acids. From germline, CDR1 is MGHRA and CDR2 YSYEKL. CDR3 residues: CASSQEGGGIDEAFF. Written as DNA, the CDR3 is TGCGCCAGCAGCCAAGAAGGCGGGGGTATCGATGAAGCTTTCTTT.

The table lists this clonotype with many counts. The CDR3 region has the DNA TGTGCCAGCAGTCATACAGGGAGTGGGGCCAACGTCCTGACTTTC. Translation: CASSHTGSGANVLTF. This chain uses TRBV12-3 or TRBV12-4 with TRBJ2-6; D might be TRBD1 (6 bases). V shed 5 bases and J shed 3 bases, with 11 bases lying between them. This CDR3 contains 15 residues.

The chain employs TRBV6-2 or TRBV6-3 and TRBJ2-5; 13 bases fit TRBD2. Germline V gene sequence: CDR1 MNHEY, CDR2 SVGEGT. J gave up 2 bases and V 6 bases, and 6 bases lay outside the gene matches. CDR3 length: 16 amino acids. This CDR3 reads CASRWTSGGQQETQYF. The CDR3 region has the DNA TGTGCCAGCAGGTGGACTAGCGGGGGCCAGCAAGAGACCCAGTACTTC.

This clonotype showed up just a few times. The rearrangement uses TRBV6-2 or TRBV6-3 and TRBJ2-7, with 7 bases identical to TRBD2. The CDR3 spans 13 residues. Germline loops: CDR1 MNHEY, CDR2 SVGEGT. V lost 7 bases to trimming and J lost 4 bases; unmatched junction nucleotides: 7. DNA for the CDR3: TGTGCCAGCACCCTGGGAGGGGAATACGAGCAGTACTTC. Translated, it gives CASTLGGEYEQYF.

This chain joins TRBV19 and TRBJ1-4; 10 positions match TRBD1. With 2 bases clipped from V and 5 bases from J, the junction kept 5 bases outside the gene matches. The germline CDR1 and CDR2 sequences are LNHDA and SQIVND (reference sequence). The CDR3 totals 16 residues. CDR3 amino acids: CASSIKRTGGNEKLFF. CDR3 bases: TGTGCCAGTAGTATAAAAAGGACAGGGGGGAATGAAAAACTGTTTTTT.

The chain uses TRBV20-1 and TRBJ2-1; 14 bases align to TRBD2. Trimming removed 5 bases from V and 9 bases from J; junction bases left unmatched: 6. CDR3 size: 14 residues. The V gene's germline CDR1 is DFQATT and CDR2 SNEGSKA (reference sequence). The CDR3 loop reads CSAETSGRAGEQFF. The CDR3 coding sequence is TGCAGTGCTGAGACTAGCGGGAGGGCCGGTGAGCAGTTCTTC.

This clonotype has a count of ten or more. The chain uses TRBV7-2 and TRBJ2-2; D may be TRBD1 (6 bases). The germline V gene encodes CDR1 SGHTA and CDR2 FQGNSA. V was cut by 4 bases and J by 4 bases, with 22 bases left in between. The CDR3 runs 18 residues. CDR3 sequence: CASSSPPGHLSGTGELFF. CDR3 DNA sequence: TGTGCCAGCAGCTCTCCCCCGGGACACCTATCGGGCACCGGGGAGCTGTTTTTT.

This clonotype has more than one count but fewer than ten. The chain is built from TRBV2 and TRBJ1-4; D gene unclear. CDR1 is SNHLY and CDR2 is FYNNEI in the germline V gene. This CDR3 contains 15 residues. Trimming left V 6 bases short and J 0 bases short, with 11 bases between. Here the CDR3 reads CASSDPVATNEKLFF. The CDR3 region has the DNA TGTGCCAGCAGCGATCCGGTTGCAACTAATGAAAAACTGTTTTTT.

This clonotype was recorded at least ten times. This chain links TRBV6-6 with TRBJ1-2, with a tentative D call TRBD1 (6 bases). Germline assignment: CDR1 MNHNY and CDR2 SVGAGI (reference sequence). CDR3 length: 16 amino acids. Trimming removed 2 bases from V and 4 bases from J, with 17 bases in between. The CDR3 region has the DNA TGTGCCAGCAGTTACCCAAAACTACAGGGACTCTATGGCTACACCTTC. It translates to CASSYPKLQGLYGYTF.

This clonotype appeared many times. CDR3 protein: CASSTQSYNEQFF. The CDR3 nucleotides read TGTGCCAGCAGTACTCAGTCCTACAATGAGCAGTTCTTC. The chain has TRBV12-3 or TRBV12-4 and TRBJ2-1; D unclear. The CDR3 is made up of 13 amino acids. Trimming pared 5 bases from V and 1 base from J, leaving 6 bases between.